Detailed here is one T cell receptor (beta chain). Its antigen is currently unknown. This sample was taken from a study of cytomegalovirus exposure and HLA in healthy donors. Study-wide results and caveats: Researchers catalogued approximately 170 TCR beta chains as cytomegalovirus-associated.

Libraries were prepared by immunoSEQ multiplex PCR; TCRdb keeps only in-frame clonotypes and omits some of them. The top ten clones hold 3% of a sample with 95,000 to 120,000 clones, approximately 85% of them seen once. There are 11 residues in the CDR3. The V end was cut by 7 bases, the J end by 8 bases, with 12 bases between. CDR1 and CDR2 from the germline V gene are GTSNPN and SVGIG (reference sequence). This TCR came from a woman under 30 in good health and CMV-seronegative. This chain connects TRBV30 to TRBJ2-1; D gene unclear. Sequencing was performed on PBMCs. This CDR3 reads CAFSPGYEQFF. In nucleotides, the CDR3 is TGTGCCTTCTCACCGGGTTATGAGCAGTTCTTC.